This passage covers 5 T cell receptor beta chains from one sample sequenced in a study of siplizumab effects on memory and regulatory T cells. The protocol was immunoSEQ multiplex PCR, while the TCRdb copy is restricted to in-frame clones and leaves out a portion. This table holds about 91,000 clones, 93% found once. Sequenced: CD8+ T cells sorted from blood. Receptor source: a human donor in good health.

The chain combines TRBV30 with TRBJ1-5, with 7 nucleotides matching TRBD1. The CDR3 has 15 amino acids. The trim removed 3 bases at V and 0 bases at J, leaving 5 bases unmatched. In germline, CDR1 is GTSNPN, CDR2 SVGIG (reference sequence). The CDR3 bases are TGTGCCTGGAGCGAACAGGGGTATAGCAATCAGCCCCAGCATTTT. It yields the protein CAWSEQGYSNQPQHF. Full variable domain (outside the CDR3, taken from reference TRBV30 and TRBJ1-5): SQTIHQWPATLVQPVGSPLSLECTVEGTSNPNLYWYRQAAGRGLQLLFYSVGIGQISSEVPQNLSASRPQDRQFILSSKKLLLSDSGFYLCAWSEQGYSNQPQHFGDGTRLSIL.

The chain combines TRBV5-1 with TRBJ1-3, with 8 positions matching TRBD1. The CDR3 spans 15 residues. The ends lost 3 bases at V and 0 bases at J; junction bases unmatched: 2. Germline V lookup: CDR1 SGHRS, CDR2 YFSETQ. The chain's CDR3 is CASSSQGVSGNTIYF. The DNA for the CDR3 is TGCGCCAGCAGCTCACAGGGGGTCTCTGGAAACACCATATATTTT.

The V call is TRBV30, the J call TRBJ2-2; D remains ambiguous. Trimming took off 0 bases at V and 7 bases at J, with 6 bases between the two ends. This CDR3 comprises 12 residues. From germline, CDR1 is GTSNPN and CDR2 SVGIG (reference sequence). CDR3 sequence (DNA): TGTGCCTGGAGTGTAATAGGCGGGGAGCTGTTTTTT. Translation gives CAWSVIGGELFF.

The chain uses TRBV4-1 and TRBJ2-7; possible D gene TRBD2, 6 bases. Germline loops: CDR1 MGHRA, CDR2 YSYEKL. The CDR3 has 15 amino acids. The V and J ends lost 1 base and 4 bases respectively, with 14 bases between them. The CDR3 DNA is TGCGCCAGCAGCCAAGTCGGGGCTAGCGCATACGAGCAGTACTTC. It encodes CASSQVGASAYEQYF.

This chain joins TRBV7-9 and TRBJ2-7, with D tentatively TRBD1 (6 bases). Germline lookup yields CDR1 SEHNR and CDR2 FQNEAQ (reference sequence). CDR3 length equals 16 residues. Trimming took 0 bases from V and 1 from J, leaving 13 bases between them. The CDR3 loop is CASSLATFRGSYEQYF. The CDR3 nucleotides are TGTGCCAGCAGCTTAGCCACCTTCAGGGGTTCCTACGAGCAGTACTTC.